What follows are 10 T cell receptor beta chains derived from one specimen sequenced in a study of post-analysis software for immune sequencing data. No antigens are known for them. Study results and limitations: With TRBV5-6, TRBV5-1 and TRBV20-1 included, about five TRBV segments were more frequent in patients than in controls.

Unique molecular identifiers were present in the TCR beta cDNA libraries. From the PCR reads, TCRdb called clonotypes with MiXCR, one entry per CDR3 protein. The data show about 810,000 distinct CDR3 sequences, under 70% seen once. The sample consisted of blood. The receptor source for this set is a girl aged 5 to 17 with multiple sclerosis.

The V gene is TRBV5-1, the J gene TRBJ2-7; TRBD1 aligns across 7 bases. This CDR3 spans 13 amino acids. Germline lookup yields CDR1 SGHRS and CDR2 YFSETQ. J gave up 2 bases and V 7 bases, and 6 bases lay outside the gene matches. The CDR3 nucleotides are TGCGCCAGCGGCCGGGACAGTACCTACGAGCAGTACTTC. Amino acids: CASGRDSTYEQYF. Supplemented by reference TRBV5-1 and TRBJ2-7, the full variable domain reads KAGVTQTPRYLIKTRGQQVTLSCSPISGHRSVSWYQQTPGQGLQFLFEYFSETQRNKGNFPGRFSGRQFSNSRSEMNVSTLELGDSALYLCASGRDSTYEQYFGPGTRLTVT.

This chain uses TRBV7-2 with TRBJ1-2, with 7 bases that match TRBD1. The CDR3 extends over 16 amino acids. The germline V gene encodes CDR1 SGHTA and CDR2 FQGNSA. V trimming: 4 bases; J trimming: 2 bases; junction bases outside the gene matches: 10. The CDR3 nucleotides are TGTGCCAGCAGCTCCATATTCGGGACAGCCAACTATGGCTACACCTTC. Its protein is CASSSIFGTANYGYTF.

The V gene is TRBV7-6, the J gene TRBJ2-7, with TRBD2 matching over 11 bases. Germline CDR1 reads SGHVS; CDR2 reads FNYEAQ. Trimming took 5 bases from V and 2 from J; bases not matched to a gene: 5. There are 15 residues in the CDR3. In DNA form, the CDR3 reads TGTGCCAGCAGCCAGAGACTAGCGGGGACCTACGAGCAGTACTTC. Translation gives CASSQRLAGTYEQYF.

The V call is TRBV29-1, the J call TRBJ2-6; TRBD1 is a possible D gene (5 bases). The CDR3 sequence is 14 residues long. V gave up 7 bases and J gave up 0 bases, with 10 bases separating them. The germline V gene has CDR1 SQVTM and CDR2 ANQGSEA. The CDR3 region is CSAAGISGANVLTF. CDR3 DNA: TGCAGCGCTGCAGGGATCTCTGGGGCCAACGTCCTGACTTTC.

Of note for this clonotype: The junction departs from germline at one end; a sequencing error may be responsible. J is TRBJ2-1 and V is TRBV5-1, with a possible D match to TRBD1 (6 bases). This CDR3 is built from 14 residues. Germline V gene sequence: CDR1 SGHRS, CDR2 YFSETQ. The CDR3 DNA reads TGCGCCAGCAGCTTGGGGGGCAGGGACAATGGGCAGTTCTTC. Translated, it gives CASSLGGRDNGQFF.

Regarding this clonotype: One junction end does not reproduce the germline sequence, and a read error may be involved. The V gene is TRBV18, the J gene TRBJ2-3; 7 bases are shared with TRBD1. The CDR3 sequence is 16 residues long. Germline CDR1 KGHSH, CDR2 LQKENI. The CDR3 nucleotides read TGTACCAGCTCACCAAGAAAGGGGGCTGGCACAGATACGCAGTATTTT. Translating gives CTSSPRKGAGTDTQYF.

The V call is TRBV10-3, the J call TRBJ2-4; D is possibly TRBD1 (5 bases). The DNA end is more similar to TRBJ2-7, so the J call may be wrong. Germline lookup yields CDR1 ENHRY and CDR2 SYGVKD. This CDR3 has 16 amino acids. This CDR3 reads CAISDNRTPLVHEQYF. DNA for the CDR3: TGTGCCATCAGTGATAACAGGACACCACTGGTCCACGAGCAGTACTTC.

The genes are TRBV5-1 and TRBJ2-3; the D is unclear. The germline V gene encodes CDR1 SGHRS and CDR2 YFSETQ. Trimming took off 5 bases at V and 2 bases at J, with 12 bases between the two ends. The CDR3 consists of 14 residues. CDR3 coding DNA: TGCGCCAGCAGGGCAGAAACTACCACAGATACGCAGTATTTT. It translates to CASRAETTTDTQYF.

The table lists this clonotype with a few counts. The chain has TRBV9 and TRBJ2-1; D possibly matches TRBD1 or TRBD2 (5 bases each). The CDR3 has 16 amino acids. Germline CDR1 reads SGDLS; CDR2 reads YYNGEE. V gave up 0 bases and J gave up 4 bases, with 14 bases separating them. The CDR3 is CASSVGGAGAYNEQFF. The DNA of the CDR3 is TGTGCCAGCAGCGTAGGTGGGGCGGGTGCTTACAATGAGCAGTTCTTC.

This clonotype was picked up a small number of times. V usage is TRBV4-1 and J usage is TRBJ2-1, with 8 bases matching TRBD2. V lost 0 bases, J lost 6 bases, and 10 bases stayed unmatched. This CDR3 is built from 17 residues. Per germline, CDR1 MGHRA and CDR2 YSYEKL. This CDR3 reads CASSQDLGGRLSNEQFF. In DNA form, the CDR3 reads TGCGCCAGCAGCCAAGATCTAGGCGGGAGGCTGAGCAATGAGCAGTTCTTC.